Sequencing of this T cell receptor beta chain was carried out in a study of early T cells in non-severe SARS-CoV-2 infection. V trimming: 4 bases; J trimming: 6 bases; junction bases outside the gene matches: 11. This CDR3 region has 16 residues. Germline V gene data show CDR1 as SGHAT and CDR2 as FQDESV (reference sequence). Using its own MiXCR run on the 5' RACE reads, TCRdb lists one record per CDR3 protein. The table records around 61,000 distinct CDR3 sequences, roughly a tenth of them present only once. The source is an adult who was a healthcare worker with PCR-confirmed SARS-CoV-2 infection or an uninfected control (not recorded which). Sequencing was done on a sample of whole blood. The V gene is TRBV11-1, the J gene TRBJ2-3; 9 bases are shared with TRBD1. CDR3: CASSSSDRGRNDTQYF. CDR3 coding DNA: TGTGCCAGCAGCTCTTCGGACAGGGGCCGAAACGATACGCAGTATTTT.